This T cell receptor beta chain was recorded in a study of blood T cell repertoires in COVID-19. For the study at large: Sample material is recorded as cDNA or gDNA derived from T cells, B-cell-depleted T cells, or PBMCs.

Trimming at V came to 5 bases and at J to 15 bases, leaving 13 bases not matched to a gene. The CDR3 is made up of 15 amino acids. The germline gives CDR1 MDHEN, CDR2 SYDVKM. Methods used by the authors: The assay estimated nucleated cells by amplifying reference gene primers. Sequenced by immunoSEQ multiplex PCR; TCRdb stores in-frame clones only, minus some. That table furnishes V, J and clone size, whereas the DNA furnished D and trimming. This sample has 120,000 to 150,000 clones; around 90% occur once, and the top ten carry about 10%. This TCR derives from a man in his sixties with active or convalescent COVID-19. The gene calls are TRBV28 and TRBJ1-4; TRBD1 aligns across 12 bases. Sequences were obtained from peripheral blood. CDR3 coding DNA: TGTGCCAGCAGTCCTCATATGGGACAGGGGGCGTTAGTGTTTTTT. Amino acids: CASSPHMGQGALVFF.